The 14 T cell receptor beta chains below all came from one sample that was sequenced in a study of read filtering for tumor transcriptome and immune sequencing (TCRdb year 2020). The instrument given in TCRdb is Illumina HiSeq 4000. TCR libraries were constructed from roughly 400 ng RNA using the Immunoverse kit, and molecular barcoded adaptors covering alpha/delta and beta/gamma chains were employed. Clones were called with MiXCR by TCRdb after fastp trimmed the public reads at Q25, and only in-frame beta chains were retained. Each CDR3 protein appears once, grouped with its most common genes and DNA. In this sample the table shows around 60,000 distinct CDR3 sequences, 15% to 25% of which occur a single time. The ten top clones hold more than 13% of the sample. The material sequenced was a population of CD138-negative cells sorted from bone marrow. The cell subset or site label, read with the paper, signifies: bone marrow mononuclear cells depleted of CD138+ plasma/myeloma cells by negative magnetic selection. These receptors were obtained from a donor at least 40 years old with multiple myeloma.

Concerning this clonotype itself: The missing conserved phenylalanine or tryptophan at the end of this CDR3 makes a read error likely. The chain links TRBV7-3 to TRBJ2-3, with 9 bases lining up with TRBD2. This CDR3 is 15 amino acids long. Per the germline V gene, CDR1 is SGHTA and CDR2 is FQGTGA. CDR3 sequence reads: CANSPDSGGTDPQYL. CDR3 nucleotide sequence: TGTGCCAACAGCCCCGACAGCGGGGGGACAGATCCGCAGTATCTT.

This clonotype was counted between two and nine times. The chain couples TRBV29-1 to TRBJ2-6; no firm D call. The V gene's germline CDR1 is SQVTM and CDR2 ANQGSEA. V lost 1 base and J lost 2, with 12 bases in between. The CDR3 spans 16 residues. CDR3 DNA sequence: TGCAGCGTTGAAGCCGGCCAGCTAACTGGGGCCAACGTCCTGACTTTC. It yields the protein CSVEAGQLTGANVLTF. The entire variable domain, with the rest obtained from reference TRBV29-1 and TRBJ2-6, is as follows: SAVISQKPSRDICQRGTSLTIQCQVDSQVTMMFWYRQQPGQSLTLIATANQGSEATYESGFVIDKFPISRPNLTFSTLTVSNMSPEDSSIYLCSVEAGQLTGANVLTFGAGSRLTVL.

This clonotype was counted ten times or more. The DNA for the CDR3 is TGTGCCAGCAGCCACCCGGGGAGCTCCTACAATGAGCAGTTCTTC. Residues: CASSHPGSSYNEQFF. The chain has TRBV12-3 or TRBV12-4 and TRBJ2-1; D possibly corresponds to TRBD2 (5 bases). The ends were cut back, 6 bases at V and 0 bases at J, with 12 bases in the middle. The CDR3 spans 15 residues.

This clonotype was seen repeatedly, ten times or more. DNA for the CDR3: TGTGCCAGCAGTTACGCGGGACAGGGGGGGTGGTACGAGCAGTACTTC. Protein product: CASSYAGQGGWYEQYF. The chain combines TRBV6-5 with TRBJ2-7; TRBD1 matches at 11 bases. J lost 4 bases, V lost 2 bases, and 7 bases had no gene match. The CDR3 is 16 residues long. Germline V gene lookup returns CDR1 MNHEY and CDR2 SVGAGI.

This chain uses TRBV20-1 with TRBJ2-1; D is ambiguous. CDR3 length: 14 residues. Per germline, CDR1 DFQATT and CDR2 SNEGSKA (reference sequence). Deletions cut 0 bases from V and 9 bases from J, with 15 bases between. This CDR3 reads CSARDTRAEREQFF. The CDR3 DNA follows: TGCAGTGCTAGAGATACTCGGGCGGAGCGTGAGCAGTTCTTC.

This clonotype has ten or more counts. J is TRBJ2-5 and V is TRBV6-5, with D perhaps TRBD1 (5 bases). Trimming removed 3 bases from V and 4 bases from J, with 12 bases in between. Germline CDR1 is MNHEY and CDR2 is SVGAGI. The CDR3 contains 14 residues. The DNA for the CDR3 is TGTGCCAGCAGTTATCATACAGGCATAGAGACCCAGTACTTC. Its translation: CASSYHTGIETQYF.

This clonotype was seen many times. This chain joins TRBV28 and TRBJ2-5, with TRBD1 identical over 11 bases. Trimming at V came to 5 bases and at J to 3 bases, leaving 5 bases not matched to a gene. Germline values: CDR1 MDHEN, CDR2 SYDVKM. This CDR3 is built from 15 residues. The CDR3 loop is CASSAEGQGEETQYF. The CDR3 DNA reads TGTGCCAGCAGTGCCGAGGGACAGGGGGAAGAGACCCAGTACTTC.

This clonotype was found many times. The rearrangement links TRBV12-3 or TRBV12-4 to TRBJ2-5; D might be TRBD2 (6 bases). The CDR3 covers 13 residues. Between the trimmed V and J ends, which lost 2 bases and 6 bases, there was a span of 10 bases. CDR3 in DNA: TGTGCCAGCAGTTTAACGGGGGTGAAGACCCAGTACTTC. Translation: CASSLTGVKTQYF.

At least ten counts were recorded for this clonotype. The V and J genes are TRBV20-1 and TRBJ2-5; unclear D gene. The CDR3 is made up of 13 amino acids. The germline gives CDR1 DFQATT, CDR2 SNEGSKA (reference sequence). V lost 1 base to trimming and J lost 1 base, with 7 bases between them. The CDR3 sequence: CSARGASQETQYF. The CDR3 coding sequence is TGCAGTGCTAGAGGGGCCAGCCAAGAGACCCAGTACTTC.

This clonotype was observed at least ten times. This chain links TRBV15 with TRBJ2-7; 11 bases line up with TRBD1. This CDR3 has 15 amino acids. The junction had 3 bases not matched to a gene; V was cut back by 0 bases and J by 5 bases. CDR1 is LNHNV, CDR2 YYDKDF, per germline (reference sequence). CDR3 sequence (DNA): TGTGCCACCAGCAGAGATCGGACAGGGGGCCACGAGCAGTACTTC. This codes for CATSRDRTGGHEQYF.

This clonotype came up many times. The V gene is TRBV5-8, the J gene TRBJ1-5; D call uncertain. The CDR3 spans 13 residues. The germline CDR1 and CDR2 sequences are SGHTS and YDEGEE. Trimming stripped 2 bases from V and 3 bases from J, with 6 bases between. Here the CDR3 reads CASSLWNNQPQHF. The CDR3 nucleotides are TGTGCCAGCAGCTTATGGAACAATCAGCCCCAGCATTTT.

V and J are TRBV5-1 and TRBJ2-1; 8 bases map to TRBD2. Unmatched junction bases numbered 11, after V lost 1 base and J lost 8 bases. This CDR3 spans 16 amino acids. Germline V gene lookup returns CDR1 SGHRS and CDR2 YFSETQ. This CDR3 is CASSLTPRGRTDEQFF. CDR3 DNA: TGCGCCAGCAGCTTGACCCCTCGCGGGAGGACCGATGAGCAGTTCTTC.

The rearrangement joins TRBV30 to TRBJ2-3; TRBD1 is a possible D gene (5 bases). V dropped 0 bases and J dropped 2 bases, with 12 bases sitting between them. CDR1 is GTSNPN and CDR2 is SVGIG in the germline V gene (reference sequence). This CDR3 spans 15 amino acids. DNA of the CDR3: TGTGCCTGGAGTGTACGAGACAGCGACACAGATACGCAGTATTTT. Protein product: CAWSVRDSDTDTQYF.

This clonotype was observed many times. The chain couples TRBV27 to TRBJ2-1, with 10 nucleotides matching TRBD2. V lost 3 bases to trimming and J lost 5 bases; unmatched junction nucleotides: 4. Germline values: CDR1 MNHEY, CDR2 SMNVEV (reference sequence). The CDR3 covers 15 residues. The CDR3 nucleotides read TGTGCCAGCAGTTTCCTAGCGGGGGCCAACAATGAGCAGTTCTTC. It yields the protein CASSFLAGANNEQFF.